This T cell receptor (beta chain) was captured by sequencing in a study of regulatory T cells in long-lasting Graves disease. Regarding the study as a whole: Persistent cases of Graves' showed reduced TCR diversity relative to newly diagnosed patients.

Through Arm-PCR of CDR3 regions and iRepertoire HTBI primers, TCR beta libraries were built. TCRdb ran MiXCR on the multiplex PCR reads and lists one entry per CDR3 protein. Of 350,000 to 450,000 distinct CDR3 sequences in the sample, 20% to 25% were seen once. Time point specified: persistent/refractory GD, antithyroid drugs over 5 years with positive TRAb. PBMC-extracted RNA yielded the TCR library. The V gene's germline CDR1 is SGHDN and CDR2 FVKESK. Deletions cut 2 bases from V and 10 bases from J, with 17 bases between. The CDR3 totals 14 residues. This clonotype was seen a few times. Its antigen is still unknown.

The TCR comes from a woman aged 40 to 55 with Graves disease. This specimen consisted of peripheral blood mononuclear cells (PBMCs), obtained when the disease was refractory, from a patient treated with antithyroid drugs. The chain has TRBV14 and TRBJ1-1; a possible D gene is TRBD1 (6 bases). CDR3 in amino acids: CASSQSDRRVGAFF. As DNA, the CDR3 is TGTGCCAGCAGCCAATCCGACAGGAGGGTCGGAGCTTTCTTT. Looking up the rest from reference TRBV14 and TRBJ1-1 gives the full variable domain: EAGVTQFPSHSVIEKGQTVTLRCDPISGHDNLYWYRRVMGKEIKFLLHFVKESKQDESGMPNNRFLAERTGGTYSTLKVQPAELEDSGVYFCASSQSDRRVGAFFGQGTRLTVV.